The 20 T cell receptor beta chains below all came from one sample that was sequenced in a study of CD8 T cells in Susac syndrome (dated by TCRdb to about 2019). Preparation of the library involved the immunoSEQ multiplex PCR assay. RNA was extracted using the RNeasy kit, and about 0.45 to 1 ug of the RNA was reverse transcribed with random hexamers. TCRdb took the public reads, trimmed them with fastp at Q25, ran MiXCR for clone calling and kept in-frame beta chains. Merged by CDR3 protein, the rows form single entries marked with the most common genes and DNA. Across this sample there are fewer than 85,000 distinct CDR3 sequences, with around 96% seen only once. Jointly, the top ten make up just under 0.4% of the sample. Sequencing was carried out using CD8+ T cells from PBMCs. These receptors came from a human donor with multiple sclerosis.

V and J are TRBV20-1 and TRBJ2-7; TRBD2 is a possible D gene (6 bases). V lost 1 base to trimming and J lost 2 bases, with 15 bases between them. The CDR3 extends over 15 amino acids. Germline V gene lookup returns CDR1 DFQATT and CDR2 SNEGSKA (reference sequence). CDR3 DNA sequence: TGCAGTGCTAGAGCTCTAACGGGGGACCCCTACGAGCAGTACTTC. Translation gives CSARALTGDPYEQYF.

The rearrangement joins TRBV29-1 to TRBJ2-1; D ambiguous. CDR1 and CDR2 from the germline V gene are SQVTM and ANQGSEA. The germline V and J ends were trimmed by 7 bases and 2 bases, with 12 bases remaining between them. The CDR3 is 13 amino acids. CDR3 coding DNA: TGCAGCGCTGACTCCGGGCCCTACAATGAGCAGTTCTTC. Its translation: CSADSGPYNEQFF.

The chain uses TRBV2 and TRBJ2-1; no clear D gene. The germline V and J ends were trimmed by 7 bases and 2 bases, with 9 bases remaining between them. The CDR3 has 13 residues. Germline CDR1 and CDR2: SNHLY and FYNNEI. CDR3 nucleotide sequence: TGTGCCAGCACGGCAGTAGCCTACAATGAGCAGTTCTTC. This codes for CASTAVAYNEQFF.

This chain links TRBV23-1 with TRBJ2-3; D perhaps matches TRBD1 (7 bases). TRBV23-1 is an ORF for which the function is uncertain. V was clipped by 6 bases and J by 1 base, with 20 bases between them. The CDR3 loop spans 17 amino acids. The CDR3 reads CASRPTRGRFGTDTQYF. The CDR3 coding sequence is TGCGCCAGCAGGCCTACCAGGGGGAGGTTTGGCACAGATACGCAGTATTTT.

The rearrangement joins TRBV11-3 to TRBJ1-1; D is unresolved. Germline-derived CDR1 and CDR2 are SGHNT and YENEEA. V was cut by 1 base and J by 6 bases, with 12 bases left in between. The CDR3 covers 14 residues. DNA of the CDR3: TGTGCCAGCAGCTTAGGTGGAGACACTGCTGAAGCTTTCTTT. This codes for CASSLGGDTAEAFF.

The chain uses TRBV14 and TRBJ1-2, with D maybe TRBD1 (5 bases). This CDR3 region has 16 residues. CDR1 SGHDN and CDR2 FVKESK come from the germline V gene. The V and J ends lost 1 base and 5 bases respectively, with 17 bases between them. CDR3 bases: TGTGCCAGCAGCCAAGCGGACAAGGGGACGCCATATGGCTACACCTTC. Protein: CASSQADKGTPYGYTF.

The CDR3 DNA follows: TGTGCCAGCAGTTTATCCCTCGGCCAGCGGGGGGGATCCTACAATGAGCAGTTCTTC. Its protein product is CASSLSLGQRGGSYNEQFF. The gene calls are TRBV27 and TRBJ2-1; 10 positions match TRBD2. This CDR3 region has 19 residues. The germline gives CDR1 MNHEY, CDR2 SMNVEV (reference sequence). Trimming took 0 bases from V and 1 from J; bases not matched to a gene: 9.

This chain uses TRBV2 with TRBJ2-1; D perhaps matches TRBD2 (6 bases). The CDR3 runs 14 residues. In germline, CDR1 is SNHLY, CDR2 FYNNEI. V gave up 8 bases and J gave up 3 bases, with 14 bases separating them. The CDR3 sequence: CASVIAASYNEQFF. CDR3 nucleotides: TGTGCCAGCGTTATAGCGGCCAGCTACAATGAGCAGTTCTTC. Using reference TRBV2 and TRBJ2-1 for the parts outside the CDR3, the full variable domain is EPEVTQTPSHQVTQMGQEVILRCVPISNHLYFYWYRQILGQKVEFLVSFYNNEISEKSEIFDDQFSVERPDGSNFTLKIRSTKLEDSAMYFCASVIAASYNEQFFGPGTRLTVL.

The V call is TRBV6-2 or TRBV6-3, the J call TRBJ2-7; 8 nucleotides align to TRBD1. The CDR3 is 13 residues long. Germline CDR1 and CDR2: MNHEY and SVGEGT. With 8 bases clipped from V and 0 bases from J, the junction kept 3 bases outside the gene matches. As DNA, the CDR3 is TGTGCCAGCGGACAGGGCCTCTCCTACGAGCAGTACTTC. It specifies CASGQGLSYEQYF.

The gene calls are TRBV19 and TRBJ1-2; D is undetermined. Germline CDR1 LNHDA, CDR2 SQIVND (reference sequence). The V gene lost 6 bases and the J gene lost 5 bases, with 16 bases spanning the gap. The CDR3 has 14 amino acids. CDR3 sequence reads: CASSWRWEVYGYTF. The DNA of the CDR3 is TGTGCCAGTAGCTGGAGATGGGAGGTTTATGGCTACACCTTC. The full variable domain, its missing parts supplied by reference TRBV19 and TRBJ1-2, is DGGITQSPKYLFRKEGQNVTLSCEQNLNHDAMYWYRQDPGQGLRLIYYSQIVNDFQKGDIAEGYSVSREKKESFPLTVTSAQKNPTAFYLCASSWRWEVYGYTFGSGTRLTVV.

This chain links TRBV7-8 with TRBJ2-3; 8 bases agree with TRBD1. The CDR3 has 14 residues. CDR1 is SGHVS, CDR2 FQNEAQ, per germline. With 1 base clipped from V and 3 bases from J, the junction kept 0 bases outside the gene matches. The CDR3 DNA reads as TGTGCCAGCAGCTTAGGGACAGGGACAGATACGCAGTATTTT. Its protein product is CASSLGTGTDTQYF.

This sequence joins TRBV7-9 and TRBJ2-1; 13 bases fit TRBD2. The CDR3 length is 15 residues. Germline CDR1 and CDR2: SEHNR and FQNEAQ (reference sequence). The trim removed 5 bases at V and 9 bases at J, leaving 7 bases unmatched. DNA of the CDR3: TGTGCCAGCAGCCGGACTAGCGGGAGAAATTCTGAGCAGTTCTTC. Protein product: CASSRTSGRNSEQFF.

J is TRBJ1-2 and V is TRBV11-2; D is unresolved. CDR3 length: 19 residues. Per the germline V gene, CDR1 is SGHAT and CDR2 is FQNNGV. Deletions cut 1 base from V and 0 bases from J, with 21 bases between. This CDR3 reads CASSLAPRGSPKANYGYTF. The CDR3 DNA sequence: TGTGCCAGCAGCTTAGCCCCCCGGGGTTCACCTAAAGCTAACTATGGCTACACCTTC.

This chain's CDR3 is CAGASGPDPNDQYF. In DNA, the CDR3 is TGTGCCGGGGCTAGCGGCCCAGACCCCAATGACCAGTACTTC. The chain links TRBV7-9 to TRBJ2-5, with 7 bases aligning to TRBD2. Germline CDR1 and CDR2: SEHNR and FQNEAQ (reference sequence). The CDR3 extends over 14 amino acids. The trim removed 11 bases at V and 10 bases at J, leaving 19 bases unmatched.

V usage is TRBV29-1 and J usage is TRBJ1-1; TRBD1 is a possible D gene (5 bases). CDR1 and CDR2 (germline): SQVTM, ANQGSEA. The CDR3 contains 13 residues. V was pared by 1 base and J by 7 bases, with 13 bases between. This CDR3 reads CSVEVRGRLEAFF. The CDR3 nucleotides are TGCAGCGTTGAAGTAAGGGGACGGCTTGAAGCTTTCTTT.

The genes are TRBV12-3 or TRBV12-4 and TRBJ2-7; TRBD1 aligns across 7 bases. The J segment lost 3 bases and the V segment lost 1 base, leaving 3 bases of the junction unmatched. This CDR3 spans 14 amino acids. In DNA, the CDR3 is TGTGCCAGCAGTTTAGGTCAGGGGGTCTACGAGCAGTACTTC. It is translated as CASSLGQGVYEQYF.

This chain's CDR3 is CASAVSVGSSYEQYF. CDR3 in DNA: TGTGCCAGCGCCGTGTCCGTCGGGTCCAGCTACGAGCAGTACTTC. This rearrangement joins TRBV12-3 or TRBV12-4 to TRBJ2-7; D not certain. V lost 8 bases and J lost 3, with 20 bases in between. The CDR3 consists of 15 residues.

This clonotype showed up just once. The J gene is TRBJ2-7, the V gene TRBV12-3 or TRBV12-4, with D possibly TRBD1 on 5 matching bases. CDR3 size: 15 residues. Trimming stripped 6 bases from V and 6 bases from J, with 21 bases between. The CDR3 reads CASSLIHRQRSEQYF. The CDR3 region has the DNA TGTGCCAGCAGCTTAATACACCGACAGCGCTCCGAGCAGTACTTC.

DNA for the CDR3: TGTGCCTGGGCGACCAGGGAAGTCTACACCTTC. This encodes CAWATREVYTF. This sequence joins TRBV30 and TRBJ1-2, with D tentatively TRBD1 (5 bases). The V and J ends lost 5 bases and 10 bases respectively, with 14 bases between them. The germline gives CDR1 GTSNPN, CDR2 SVGIG (reference sequence). This CDR3 is 11 amino acids long. The whole variable domain, filled in from reference TRBV30 and TRBJ1-2, reads SQTIHQWPATLVQPVGSPLSLECTVEGTSNPNLYWYRQAAGRGLQLLFYSVGIGQISSEVPQNLSASRPQDRQFILSSKKLLLSDSGFYLCAWATREVYTFGSGTRLTVV.

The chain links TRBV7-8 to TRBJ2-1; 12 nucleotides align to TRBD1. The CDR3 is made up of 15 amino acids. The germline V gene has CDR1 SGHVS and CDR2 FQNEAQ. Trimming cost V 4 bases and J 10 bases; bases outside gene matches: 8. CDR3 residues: CASSSPGQGAKEQFF. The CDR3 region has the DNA TGTGCCAGCAGCTCCCCGGGACAGGGGGCAAAAGAGCAGTTCTTC. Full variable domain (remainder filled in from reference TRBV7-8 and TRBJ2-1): GAGVSQSPRYKVAKRGQDVALRCDPISGHVSLFWYQQALGQGPEFLTYFQNEAQLDKSGLPSDRFFAERPEGSVSTLKIQRTQQEDSAVYLCASSSPGQGAKEQFFGPGTRLTVL.